The source of this TCR beta chain is a study of blood T cells in healthy people across ages (dated by TCRdb to 2015 to 2017). Study-level background: In model experiments, template switching captured about one uniquely barcoded TCR beta cDNA molecule for every two T cells. Four age groups were formed from the donors: young (average roughly 16 years), middle-aged (just under 40), aged (about 68) and long-lived (about 80). The study analyzed two additional independent replicas of 1 million unique cDNA reads from the same blood draw for two donors, one aged 18 to 30 and one aged 80 or older. To avoid experimental bias, donors of different ages were distributed randomly across sequencing lanes. Using deep sequencing normalized with unique cDNA molecular identifiers, the study measured how TCR beta repertoire diversity changes with age.

Libraries were built with 5' RACE. Sequencing instrument: Illumina HiSeq 2500. A second PCR of roughly 6 to 12 cycles was run with a J-beta primer mix and a sample-barcoded 5' primer. A unique molecular identifier was introduced onto each TCR beta cDNA molecule by a template-switch 5' adaptor carrying 12 random nucleotides. Each sample yielded at least 2.5 million CDR3-containing paired-end reads. All of the RNA was converted into first-strand cDNA using the Mint cDNA synthesis kit, with a TRBC-specific oligonucleotide serving as the primer. Following uracil-DNA glycosylase treatment, a first 18-cycle PCR with universal primers M1SS and BC2_uni_R was performed on all cDNA. The paper's data handling went like this. For normalization, 1 million high-quality reads were randomly selected from each sample, with every read carrying a distinct molecular identifier. Reads sharing molecular identifiers were discarded rather than binned into consensus sequences. MiTCR, run with a Q25 quality threshold and the strictest error-elimination algorithm, handled CDR3 identification, clonotype clustering and error correction. A nonparametric unseen species model with Euler transformation was used to estimate a lower bound on total TCR beta diversity. TCRdb trimmed public reads at Q25 via fastp, called clones via MiXCR and kept in-frame beta chains. Entries that share a CDR3 protein sequence are merged under the most common genes and DNA. The V and J calls, along with clone size, are taken from TCRdb and not from the paper's own processing. Here the sample has about 1,000,000 distinct CDR3 sequences; 35% to 50% occur a single time. The ten largest account for over 15% of the sample.

Systemically healthy Caucasian individuals from Russia, some 40 in total and aged 6 to 90 years, were included as donors. Each donor gave ten milliliters of peripheral blood, collected into EDTA-treated Vacutainer tubes. Ficoll-Paque density-gradient centrifugation was used to isolate PBMCs, with at least 7 million per sample. Trizol reagent was used to extract total RNA from PBMCs, with at least 6 micrograms per sample. The percentages of naive CD45RAhigh/CD27high T cells were determined by flow cytometry on a PBMC aliquot from every donor. Study-level results and caveats: Compared with the aged group, more naive CD4+ T cells, fewer expanded clones and increased TCR diversity were shown by the long-lived group, suggesting age selection. There was a strong correlation between observed TCR beta diversity and the percentage of naive T cells measured by flow cytometry. Because profiling used bulk unsorted PBMCs, naive and antigen-experienced compartments could not be compared conclusively. Observed TCR beta diversity per million T cells fell roughly linearly with age, and a significant reduction was already apparent by age roughly 40. Estimates of total diversity from one million sequenced T cells were regarded as lower bounds and underestimates. Because the CMV infection status of the donors was unknown, age-related changes in expanded clonotypes may potentially have been confounded.

This clonotype has more than one count but fewer than ten. The specificity of this receptor is unknown. Within one base of it there is no much larger clone, and no base qualities were kept. The sequencing sample was made of blood. The source of this sequence is a woman aged 60-70 years in good health.

DNA sequence: TGTGCCAGCAGCATCCGGGACAGGTACGAGCAGTACTTC. The encoded protein is CASSIRDRYEQYF. The V and J segments used are TRBV7-3 and TRBJ2-5, and 8 junctional nucleotides match TRBD1. The last part of the DNA fits TRBJ2-7 better; the J call may be wrong. CDR1 is given as SGHTA and CDR2 as FQGTGA, both from the germline V gene. Spanning cysteine to phenylalanine, the CDR3 consists of 13 amino acids. Of all the DNA, just the CDR3 is kept, 39 bases in frame from base 1.